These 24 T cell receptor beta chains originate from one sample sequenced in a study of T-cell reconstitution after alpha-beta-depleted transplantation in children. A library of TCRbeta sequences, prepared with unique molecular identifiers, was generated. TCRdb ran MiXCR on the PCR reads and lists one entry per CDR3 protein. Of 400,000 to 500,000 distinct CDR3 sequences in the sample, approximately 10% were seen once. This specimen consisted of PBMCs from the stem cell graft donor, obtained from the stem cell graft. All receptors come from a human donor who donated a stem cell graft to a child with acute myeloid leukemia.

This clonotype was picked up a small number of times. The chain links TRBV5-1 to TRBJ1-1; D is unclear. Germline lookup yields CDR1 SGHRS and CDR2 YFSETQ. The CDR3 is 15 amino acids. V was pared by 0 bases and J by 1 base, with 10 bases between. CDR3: CASSLVRVKNTEAFF. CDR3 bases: TGCGCCAGCAGCTTGGTTCGGGTCAAGAACACTGAAGCTTTCTTT.

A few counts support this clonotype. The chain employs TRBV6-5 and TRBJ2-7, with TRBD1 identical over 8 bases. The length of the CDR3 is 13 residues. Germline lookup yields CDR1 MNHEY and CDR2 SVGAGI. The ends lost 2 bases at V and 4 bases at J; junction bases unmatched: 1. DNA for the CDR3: TGTGCCAGCAGTTACCGACAGGGGTACGAGCAGTACGTC. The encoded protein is CASSYRQGYEQYV.

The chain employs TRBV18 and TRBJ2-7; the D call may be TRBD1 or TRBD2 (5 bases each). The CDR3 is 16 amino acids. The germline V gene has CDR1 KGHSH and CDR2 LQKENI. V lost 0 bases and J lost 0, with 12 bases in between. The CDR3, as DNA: TGTGCCAGCTCACCACCTTCAGCAGGGAGCTCCTACGAGCAGTACGTC. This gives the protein CASSPPSAGSSYEQYV.

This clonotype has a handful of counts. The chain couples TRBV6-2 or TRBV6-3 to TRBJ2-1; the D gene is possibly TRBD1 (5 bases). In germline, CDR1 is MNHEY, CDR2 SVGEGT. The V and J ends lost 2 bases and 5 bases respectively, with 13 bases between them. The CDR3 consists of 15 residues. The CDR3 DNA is TGTGCCAGCAGTTACGGACAACGGCGCGACAATGAGCAGTTCTTC. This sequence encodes CASSYGQRRDNEQFF.

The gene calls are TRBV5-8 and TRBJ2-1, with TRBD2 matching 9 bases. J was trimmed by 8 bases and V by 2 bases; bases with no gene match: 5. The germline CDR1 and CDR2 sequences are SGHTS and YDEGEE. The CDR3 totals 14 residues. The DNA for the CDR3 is TGTGCCAGCAGCTTTGGGACTAGCCCGGATGAGCAGTTCTTC. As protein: CASSFGTSPDEQFF.

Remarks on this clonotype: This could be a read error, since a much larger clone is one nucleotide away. The CDR3, as DNA: TGCAGCGCTGATCCCGGGACAGGGCCGTACTATGGCTACACCTTC. Protein: CSADPGTGPYYGYTF. The gene calls are TRBV29-1 and TRBJ1-2, with TRBD1 matching over 9 bases. V shed 7 bases and J 3 bases; nucleotides not matched to a gene: 12. From germline, CDR1 is SQVTM and CDR2 ANQGSEA. CDR3 length: 15 amino acids.

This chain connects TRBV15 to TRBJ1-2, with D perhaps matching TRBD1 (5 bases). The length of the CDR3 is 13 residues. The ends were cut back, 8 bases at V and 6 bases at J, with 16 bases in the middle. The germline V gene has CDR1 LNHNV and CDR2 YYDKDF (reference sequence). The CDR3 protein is CATPGPGGDGYTF. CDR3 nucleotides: TGTGCCACCCCCGGACCTGGAGGGGATGGCTACACCTTC.

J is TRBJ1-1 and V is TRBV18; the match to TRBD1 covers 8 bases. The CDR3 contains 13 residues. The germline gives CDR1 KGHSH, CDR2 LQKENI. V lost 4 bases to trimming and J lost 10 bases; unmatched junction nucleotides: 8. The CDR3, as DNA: TGTGCCAGCTCACTGGGACAGGATCGGTCAGCTTTCTTT. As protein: CASSLGQDRSAFF.

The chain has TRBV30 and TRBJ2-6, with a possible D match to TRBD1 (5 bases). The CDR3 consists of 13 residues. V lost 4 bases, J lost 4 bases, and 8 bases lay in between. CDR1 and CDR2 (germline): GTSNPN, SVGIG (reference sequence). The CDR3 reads CAWNGAGANVLTF. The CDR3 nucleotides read TGTGCCTGGAATGGGGCGGGGGCCAACGTCCTGACTTTC. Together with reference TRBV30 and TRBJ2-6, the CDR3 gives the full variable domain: SQTIHQWPATLVQPVGSPLSLECTVEGTSNPNLYWYRQAAGRGLQLLFYSVGIGQISSEVPQNLSASRPQDRQFILSSKKLLLSDSGFYLCAWNGAGANVLTFGAGSRLTVL.

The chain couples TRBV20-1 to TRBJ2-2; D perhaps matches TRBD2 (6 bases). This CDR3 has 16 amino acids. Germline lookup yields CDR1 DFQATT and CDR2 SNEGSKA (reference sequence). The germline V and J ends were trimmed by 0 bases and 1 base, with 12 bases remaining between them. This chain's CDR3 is CSARDEEGLNTGELFF. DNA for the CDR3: TGCAGTGCTAGAGATGAGGAGGGGCTGAACACCGGGGAGCTGTTTTTT.

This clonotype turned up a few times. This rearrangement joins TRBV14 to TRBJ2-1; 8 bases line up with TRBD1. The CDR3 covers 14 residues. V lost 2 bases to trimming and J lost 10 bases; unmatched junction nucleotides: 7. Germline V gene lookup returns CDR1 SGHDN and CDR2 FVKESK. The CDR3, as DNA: TGTGCCAGCAGCCAAAAGGACAGGGCGGGCGAGCAGTTCTTC. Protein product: CASSQKDRAGEQFF.

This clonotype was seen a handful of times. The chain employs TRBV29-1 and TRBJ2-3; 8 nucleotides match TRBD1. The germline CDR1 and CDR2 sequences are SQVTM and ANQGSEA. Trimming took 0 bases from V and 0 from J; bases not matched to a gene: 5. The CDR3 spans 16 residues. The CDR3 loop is CSVEEAGGDSTDTQYF. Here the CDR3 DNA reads TGCAGCGTTGAAGAGGCAGGGGGCGATAGCACAGATACGCAGTATTTT.

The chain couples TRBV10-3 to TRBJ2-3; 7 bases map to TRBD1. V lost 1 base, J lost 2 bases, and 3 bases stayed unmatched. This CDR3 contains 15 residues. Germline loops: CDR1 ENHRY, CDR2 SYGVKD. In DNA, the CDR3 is TGTGCCATCAGTGAGTTACAGGGGAACACAGATACGCAGTATTTT. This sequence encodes CAISELQGNTDTQYF.

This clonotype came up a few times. In DNA form, the CDR3 reads TGTGCCAGTAGTATCTGGACTTCAGCCGACAATGAGCAGTTCTTC. This gives the protein CASSIWTSADNEQFF. This rearrangement joins TRBV19 to TRBJ2-1; perhaps TRBD2 as D (5 bases). V shed 3 bases and J shed 5 bases, with 14 bases lying between them. The CDR3 has 15 amino acids. CDR1 and CDR2 (germline): LNHDA, SQIVND (reference sequence).

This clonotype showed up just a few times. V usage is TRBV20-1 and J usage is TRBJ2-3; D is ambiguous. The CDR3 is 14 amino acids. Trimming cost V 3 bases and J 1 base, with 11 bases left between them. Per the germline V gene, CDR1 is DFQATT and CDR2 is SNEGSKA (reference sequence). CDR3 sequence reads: CSARSPIGTDTQYF. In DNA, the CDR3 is TGCAGTGCTAGGTCCCCCATAGGCACAGATACGCAGTATTTT.

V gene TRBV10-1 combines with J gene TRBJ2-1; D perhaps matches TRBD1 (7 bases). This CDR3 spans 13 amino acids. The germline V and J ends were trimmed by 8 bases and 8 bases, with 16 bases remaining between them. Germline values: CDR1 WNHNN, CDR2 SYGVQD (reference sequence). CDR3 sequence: CASLQGGRDEQFF. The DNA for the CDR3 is TGCGCCAGCCTTCAGGGGGGTCGTGATGAGCAGTTCTTC.

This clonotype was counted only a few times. The CDR3 sequence: CASSLSQGSYGYTF. CDR3 sequence (DNA): TGCGCCAGCAGCTTGTCTCAGGGATCCTATGGCTACACCTTC. The V and J genes are TRBV5-1 and TRBJ1-2, with D possibly TRBD1 on 5 matching bases. The V end was cut by 1 base, the J end by 4 bases, with 11 bases between. The germline V gene has CDR1 SGHRS and CDR2 YFSETQ. The CDR3 runs to 14 residues. Full variable domain (outside the CDR3, taken from reference TRBV5-1 and TRBJ1-2): KAGVTQTPRYLIKTRGQQVTLSCSPISGHRSVSWYQQTPGQGLQFLFEYFSETQRNKGNFPGRFSGRQFSNSRSEMNVSTLELGDSALYLCASSLSQGSYGYTFGSGTRLTVV.

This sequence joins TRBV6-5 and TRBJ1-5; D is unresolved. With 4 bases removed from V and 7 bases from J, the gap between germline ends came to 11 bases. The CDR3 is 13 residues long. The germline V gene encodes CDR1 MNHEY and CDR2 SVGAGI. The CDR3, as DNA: TGTGCCAGCAGTTCCCCCGTGGGGCAGCCCCAGCATTTT. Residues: CASSSPVGQPQHF.

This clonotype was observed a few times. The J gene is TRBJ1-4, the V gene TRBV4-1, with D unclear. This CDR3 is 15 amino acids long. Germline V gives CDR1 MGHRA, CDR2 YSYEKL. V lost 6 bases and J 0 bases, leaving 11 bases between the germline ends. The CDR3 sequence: CASSIILATNEKLFF. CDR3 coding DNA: TGCGCCAGCAGTATAATACTTGCAACTAATGAAAAACTGTTTTTT.

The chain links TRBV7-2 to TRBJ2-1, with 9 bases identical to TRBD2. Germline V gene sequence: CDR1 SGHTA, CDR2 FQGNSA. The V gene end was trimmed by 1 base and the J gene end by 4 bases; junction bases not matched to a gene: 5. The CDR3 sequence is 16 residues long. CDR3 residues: CASSLVGTSQYNEQFF. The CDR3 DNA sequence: TGTGCCAGCAGCTTAGTCGGGACTAGCCAGTACAATGAGCAGTTCTTC. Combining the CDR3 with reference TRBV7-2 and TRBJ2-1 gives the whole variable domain GAGVSQSPSNKVTEKGKDVELRCDPISGHTALYWYRQSLGQGLEFLIYFQGNSAPDKSGLPSDRFSAERTGGSVSTLTIQRTQQEDSAVYLCASSLVGTSQYNEQFFGPGTRLTVL.

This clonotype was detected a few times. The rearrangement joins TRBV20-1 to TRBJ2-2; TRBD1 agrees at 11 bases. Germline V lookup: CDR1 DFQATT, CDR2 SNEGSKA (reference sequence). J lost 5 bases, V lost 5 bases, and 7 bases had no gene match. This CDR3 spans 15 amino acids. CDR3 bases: TGCAGTGCTTCCCCCGGGACAGGGGGGACCGGGGAGCTGTTTTTT. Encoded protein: CSASPGTGGTGELFF.

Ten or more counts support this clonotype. The CDR3 is CASSQVEQTGEQYF. The CDR3 DNA reads as TGCGCCAGCAGCCAAGTCGAACAGACCGGGGAGCAGTACTTC. This chain connects TRBV4-1 to TRBJ2-7; D remains unclear. The germline gives CDR1 MGHRA, CDR2 YSYEKL. The CDR3 has 14 amino acids. V was pared by 1 base and J by 7 bases, with 14 bases between.

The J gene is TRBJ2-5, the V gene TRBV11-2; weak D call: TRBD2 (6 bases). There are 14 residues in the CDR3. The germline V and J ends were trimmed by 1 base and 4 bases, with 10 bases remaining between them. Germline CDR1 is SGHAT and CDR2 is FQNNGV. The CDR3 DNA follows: TGTGCCAGCAGCTTAGTGGAGGGGAGAGAGACCCAGTACTTC. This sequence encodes CASSLVEGRETQYF.

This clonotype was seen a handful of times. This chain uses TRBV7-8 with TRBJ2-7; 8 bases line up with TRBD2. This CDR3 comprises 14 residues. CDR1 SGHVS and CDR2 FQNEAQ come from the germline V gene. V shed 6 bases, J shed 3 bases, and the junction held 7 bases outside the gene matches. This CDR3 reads CASSTGGGLYEQYV. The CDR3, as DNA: TGTGCCAGCAGTACCGGGGGGGGACTCTACGAGCAGTACGTC.